This T cell receptor beta chain was documented in a study of CD8+ T cells in alopecia areata. Study overall: For 6 to 18 months, tofacitinib was taken, and 6 months off drug followed.

Trimming stripped 3 bases from V and 3 bases from J, with 15 bases between. This CDR3 comprises 15 residues. Germline-derived CDR1 and CDR2 are SGHRS and YFSETQ. Extracted RNA was reverse transcribed into cDNA, the sequencing template. Using immunoSEQ multiplex PCR, the repertoire was profiled, and TCRdb retains in-frame clones only, with some absent. This table has about 220,000 clones, less than 75% appearing once. Study-level findings and limits: On tofacitinib, scalp clonality and expanded CD8+ clones among top 100 fell significantly. Scalp repertoires also include resident alphabeta T cells from normal skin.

Treatment in this sample: oral pan-JAK inhibitor, 5-10 mg twice daily. As regards this clone: No antigen is known for it.

The rearrangement joins TRBV5-1 to TRBJ1-1; D might be TRBD1 (6 bases). Sequenced here: CD4+ T cells sorted from blood, sampled at week 4, from a patient treated with tofacitinib. This TCR derives from a human donor with alopecia areata. CDR3 sequence (DNA): TGCGCCAGCAGCTCCACGGACAGAGTGGACACTGAAGCTTTCTTT. Its protein product is CASSSTDRVDTEAFF.